The 20 T cell receptor beta chains in this list originate from one sample, sequenced in a study of cytomegalovirus exposure and HLA in healthy donors. This PCR relied on a set of 60 Vbeta primers and 13 Jbeta primers. Profiled with immunoSEQ multiplex PCR; TCRdb holds only in-frame clones, not every one. The profile shows approximately 100,000 clones, 70% to 85% of them singletons. What was sequenced was PBMCs. Receptors originate from a woman under 30 in good health and CMV-seronegative.

The V gene is TRBV5-1, the J gene TRBJ2-7, with TRBD1 identical over 8 bases. CDR3 size: 14 residues. V shed 3 bases, J shed 0 bases, and the junction held 2 bases outside the gene matches. CDR1 and CDR2 (germline): SGHRS, YFSETQ. The CDR3 DNA reads TGCGCCAGCAGCTCCCAGGGGGCCTCCTACGAGCAGTACTTC. This codes for CASSSQGASYEQYF.

This clone was seen a handful of times. This chain connects TRBV6-1 to TRBJ2-7; TRBD1 might be the D (6 bases). Germline values: CDR1 MNHNS, CDR2 SASEGT. CDR3 length equals 15 residues. Trimming left V 2 bases short and J 4 bases short, with 15 bases between. This CDR3 reads CASSEIERQVYEQYF. The CDR3 DNA reads TGTGCCAGCAGTGAAATAGAGAGACAGGTTTACGAGCAGTACTTC.

The gene calls are TRBV5-4 and TRBJ2-5; D gene unclear. V shed 4 bases and J shed 1 base, with 14 bases lying between them. Germline lookup yields CDR1 SGHNT and CDR2 YYREEE (reference sequence). CDR3 length: 15 residues. CDR3 residues: CASSLEVSLQETQYF. For the CDR3, the DNA is TGTGCCAGCAGCCTCGAAGTTAGCCTCCAAGAGACCCAGTACTTC. The variable domain in full, completed from reference TRBV5-4 and TRBJ2-5, reads ETGVTQSPTHLIKTRGQQVTLRCSSQSGHNTVSWYQQALGQGPQFIFQYYREEENGRGNFPPRFSGLQFPNYSSELNVNALELDDSALYLCASSLEVSLQETQYFGPGTRLLVL.

In this sample, this clone turned up a few times. The V call is TRBV5-7, the J call TRBJ1-4, with D perhaps matching TRBD1 (5 bases). TRBV5-7 is an ORF; its function is uncertain. V shed 2 bases and J shed 1 base, with 15 bases lying between them. The CDR3 consists of 17 residues. The CDR3: CASSLHKDSGTNEKLFF. CDR3 DNA: TGTGCCAGCAGCTTACACAAAGACAGTGGAACTAATGAAAAACTGTTTTTT.

The rearrangement links TRBV5-1 to TRBJ1-2; D is possibly TRBD1 (5 bases). CDR1 is SGHRS and CDR2 is YFSETQ in the germline V gene. Trimming pared 3 bases from V and 0 bases from J, leaving 15 bases between. The CDR3 totals 16 residues. CDR3 in DNA: TGCGCCAGCAGCTCGAGACAGAGAAGCGCTAACTATGGCTACACCTTC. Translating it yields CASSSRQRSANYGYTF.

J is TRBJ2-1 and V is TRBV5-1; 7 nucleotides agree with TRBD2. This CDR3 spans 14 amino acids. Per germline, CDR1 SGHRS and CDR2 YFSETQ. With 4 bases clipped from V and 3 bases from J, the junction kept 4 bases outside the gene matches. This CDR3 reads CASSLADIYNEQFF. As DNA, the CDR3 is TGCGCCAGCAGCCTAGCGGATATCTACAATGAGCAGTTCTTC.

V is TRBV5-1 and J is TRBJ2-2; 10 positions agree with TRBD2. V trimming: 2 bases; J trimming: 4 bases; junction bases outside the gene matches: 8. The CDR3 runs to 17 residues. Germline loops: CDR1 SGHRS, CDR2 YFSETQ. The CDR3 loop reads CASSFSGGAPGTGELFF. As DNA, the CDR3 is TGCGCCAGCAGCTTCAGCGGGGGGGCCCCGGGCACCGGGGAGCTGTTTTTT.

The V and J genes are TRBV28 and TRBJ2-5, with 9 bases that match TRBD2. CDR1 MDHEN and CDR2 SYDVKM come from the germline V gene. This CDR3 region has 21 residues. V dropped 2 bases and J dropped 1; count of bases not matched to a gene: 20. CDR3 region: CASSLRSHPELAGAPQETQYF. CDR3 nucleotide sequence: TGTGCCAGCAGTTTACGGTCCCACCCGGAGTTAGCGGGAGCCCCCCAAGAGACCCAGTACTTC.

The rearrangement uses TRBV19 and TRBJ2-1; the D gene is possibly TRBD1 (6 bases). CDR3 size: 16 residues. Germline CDR1 and CDR2: LNHDA and SQIVND (reference sequence). The V end lost 3 bases, the J end lost 2 bases, and 14 bases lay between the germline ends. Here the CDR3 reads CASSIQRTATYNEQFF. The CDR3 DNA sequence: TGTGCCAGTAGTATCCAGCGGACAGCCACCTACAATGAGCAGTTCTTC.

This clone was detected only once. Without the conserved terminal phenylalanine or tryptophan, this CDR3 likely stems from a read error. This chain connects TRBV28 to TRBJ2-2; D is possibly TRBD1 (6 bases). Germline-derived CDR1 and CDR2 are MDHEN and SYDVKM. The V gene lost 7 bases and the J gene lost 4 bases, with 16 bases spanning the gap. This CDR3 contains 15 residues. This CDR3 is CASKPTGLVTGELFS. The CDR3 bases are TGTGCCAGCAAACCAACAGGGCTCGTCACCGGGGAGCTGTTTTCT.

This chain links TRBV29-1 with TRBJ2-3; D is unresolved. This CDR3 is 15 amino acids long. CDR1 is SQVTM, CDR2 ANQGSEA, per germline. Trimming removed 3 bases at V and 1 base at J, with 14 bases between. Written as DNA, the CDR3 is TGCAGCGTTGATAGGCGGCTCGCAGGCACAGATACGCAGTATTTT. Translation: CSVDRRLAGTDTQYF.

This clone was seen once. At one end, the junction sequence differs from germline, possibly due to a read error. The chain is built from TRBV7-9 and TRBJ2-5; 7 positions match TRBD1. The CDR3 totals 12 residues. Germline CDR1 SEHNR, CDR2 FQNEAQ (reference sequence). CDR3 in amino acids: CSSSVSDRPQYF. In nucleotides, the CDR3 is TGTTCCAGCAGCGTCTCGGACAGGCCCCAGTACTTC.

DNA for the CDR3: TGCGCCAGCAGCCAAGGGGCAGTCAGGCAAAACATTCAGTACTTC. This sequence encodes CASSQGAVRQNIQYF. The chain joins TRBV4-1 to TRBJ2-4; no reliable D call. CDR1 is MGHRA and CDR2 is YSYEKL in the germline V gene. This CDR3 is built from 15 residues. V was cut by 1 base and J by 5 bases, with 12 bases left in between.

A few counts support this clone. This chain uses TRBV6-1 with TRBJ2-1; 7 bases match TRBD2. The V and J ends lost 6 bases and 8 bases, in that order; junction bases with no gene match: 10. The CDR3 is 14 amino acids. CDR1 and CDR2 from the germline V gene are MNHNS and SASEGT. The CDR3 coding sequence is TGTGCCAGCAGAAGCGGGATTACGGAGGATGAGCAGTTCTTC. It codes for CASRSGITEDEQFF.

The V and J genes are TRBV7-9 and TRBJ2-1, with TRBD2 matching over 7 bases. Germline V gene data show CDR1 as SEHNR and CDR2 as FQNEAQ (reference sequence). The ends lost 0 bases at V and 10 bases at J; junction bases unmatched: 3. CDR3 length equals 13 residues. Here the CDR3 reads CASSLAAGGEQFF. CDR3 nucleotide sequence: TGTGCCAGCAGCTTAGCAGCCGGGGGGGAGCAGTTCTTC.

The rearrangement joins TRBV11-2 to TRBJ1-2; D gene unclear. Germline V gene data show CDR1 as SGHAT and CDR2 as FQNNGV. The CDR3 loop spans 12 amino acids. The V gene lost 1 base and the J gene lost 9 bases, with 9 bases spanning the gap. CDR3 DNA: TGTGCCAGCAGCTTAGGAGGGATGCGCTACACCTTC. Translating it yields CASSLGGMRYTF.

This sequence joins TRBV21-1 and TRBJ2-7; the DNA was not compared with TRBD2, the D call given in the table. TRBV21-1 is a recognized pseudogene. The CDR3 covers 15 residues. The CDR3 is CASSKSGTGPYEQYF. The CDR3 DNA follows: TGTGCCAGCAGCAAATCGGGGACTGGGCCCTACGAGCAGTACTTC.

This chain connects TRBV7-6 to TRBJ2-6; TRBD2 aligns across 12 bases. Looked up from germline, CDR1 is SGHVS and CDR2 is FNYEAQ. V shed 5 bases and J 0 bases; nucleotides not matched to a gene: 11. The CDR3 has 20 amino acids. The CDR3 is CASSRPLAGGEPSGANVLTF. Here the CDR3 DNA reads TGTGCCAGCAGCCGACCACTAGCGGGGGGCGAACCCTCTGGGGCCAACGTCCTGACTTTC.

This chain uses TRBV7-2 with TRBJ2-3, with 10 positions matching TRBD1. The CDR3 is made up of 14 amino acids. V lost 4 bases, J lost 4 bases, and 2 bases stayed unmatched. Germline CDR1 and CDR2: SGHTA and FQGNSA. The CDR3 bases are TGTGCCAGCAGCTATGGACAGGGGGCAGATACGCAGTATTTT. Amino acids: CASSYGQGADTQYF.

The chain combines TRBV9 with TRBJ2-3; D possibly corresponds to TRBD2 (6 bases). In germline, CDR1 is SGDLS, CDR2 YYNGEE. The CDR3 has 14 residues. V lost 2 bases to trimming and J lost 4 bases, with 11 bases between them. The CDR3 here is CASSVGGFSDTQYF. CDR3 in DNA: TGTGCCAGCAGCGTTGGGGGGTTTTCAGATACGCAGTATTTT.